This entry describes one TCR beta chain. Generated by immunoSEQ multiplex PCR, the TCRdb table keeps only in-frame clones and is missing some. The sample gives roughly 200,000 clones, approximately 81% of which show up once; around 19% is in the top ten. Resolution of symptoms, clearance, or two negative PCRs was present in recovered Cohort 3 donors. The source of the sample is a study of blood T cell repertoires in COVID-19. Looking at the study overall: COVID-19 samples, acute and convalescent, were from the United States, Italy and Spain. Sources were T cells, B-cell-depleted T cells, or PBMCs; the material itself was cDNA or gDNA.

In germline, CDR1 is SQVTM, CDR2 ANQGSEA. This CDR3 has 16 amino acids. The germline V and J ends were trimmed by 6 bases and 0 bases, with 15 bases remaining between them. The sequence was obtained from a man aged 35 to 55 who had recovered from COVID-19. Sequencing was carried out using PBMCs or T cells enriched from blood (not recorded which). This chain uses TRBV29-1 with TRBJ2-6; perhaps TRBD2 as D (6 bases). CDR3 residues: CSVGGTVSSGANVLTF. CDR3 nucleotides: TGCAGCGTCGGTGGGACTGTTAGCTCTGGGGCCAACGTCCTGACTTTC.